A single sample gave rise to the 2 T cell receptor beta chains below, sequenced in a study of PD-1 blockade in classical Hodgkin lymphoma. Measured with immunoSEQ multiplex PCR; TCRdb has only the in-frame clones, and not every one. The sample yields over 85,000 clones, roughly four fifths seen once. All patients experienced relapse after autologous stem cell transplantation, and brentuximab vedotin exposure was variable. This specimen was peripheral blood mononuclear cells (PBMCs), taken before the second cycle of nivolumab. The receptors originated from a human donor with classical Hodgkin lymphoma.

The chain combines TRBV5-5 with TRBJ2-1; 11 bases align to TRBD2. This CDR3 contains 16 residues. Germline loops: CDR1 SGHKS, CDR2 YYEKEE (reference sequence). The J segment lost 6 bases and the V segment lost 1 base, leaving 6 bases of the junction unmatched. CDR3 protein: CASSLRASGRFNEQFF. The DNA of the CDR3 is TGTGCCAGCAGCTTGCGGGCTAGCGGGAGGTTCAATGAGCAGTTCTTC.

The chain uses TRBV29-1 and TRBJ1-1; 8 bases match TRBD1. Germline assignment: CDR1 SQVTM and CDR2 ANQGSEA. This CDR3 comprises 12 residues. With V trimmed by 7 bases and J by 5 bases, 6 bases remained unmatched. This chain's CDR3 is CSALRTGTEAFF. In nucleotides, the CDR3 is TGCAGCGCCCTCAGGACAGGGACTGAAGCTTTCTTT.